This TCR beta chain emerged from a study of shared clonotypes between healthy human individuals. Whole-study context: CD8 memory received one plate per donor, CD8 naive two, CD4 memory three and CD4 naive three.

A remark on this clone: Its antigen is as yet unknown.

The method was immunoSEQ multiplex PCR; TCRdb's version includes in-frame clones alone and lacks a portion of them. The repertoire has about 2.1 million clones, just over 90% of them found once; the top ten carry under 2%. V lost 1 base to trimming and J lost 7 bases; unmatched junction nucleotides: 8. CDR1 is SEHNR and CDR2 is FQNEAQ in the germline V gene (reference sequence). CDR3 length: 16 amino acids. Study-level findings and limits: Richness estimates generally favored naive over memory subsets. Around 4.7% was the fraction of naive CD4 clonotypes found shared across several donors. In this cohort, only blood was sampled, and tissue repertoires likely differ.

Terminally differentiated effector memory CD45RA+ cells were left out of the naive CD8 fraction, which was CD45RO-negative and positively selected for CCR7. Source material: naive CD8+ T cells from PBMCs. The clonotype was recovered from a man aged 18 to 30 in good health. Some clones in this sample may be carry-over from other donors' samples. This chain connects TRBV7-9 to TRBJ2-7; 12 bases are a match to TRBD1. In DNA, the CDR3 is TGTGCCAGCAGCTTAGTAATGGGGACAGGGGGCGGTGAGCAGTACTTC. Translation gives CASSLVMGTGGGEQYF.